This T cell receptor (beta chain) was observed in a study of blood T cell repertoires in COVID-19. Study summary: Acute and convalescent COVID-19 specimens originated in the United States, Italy and Spain. Sources were T cells, B-cell-depleted T cells, or PBMCs; the material itself was cDNA or gDNA.

The CDR3 extends over 14 amino acids. Trimming cost V 11 bases and J 6 bases; bases outside gene matches: 11. Germline V gives CDR1 WSHSY, CDR2 SAAADI. In the authors' workflow: Scientists estimated how many nucleated cells there were by amplifying reference gene primers. Assay: immunoSEQ multiplex PCR; the TCRdb copy retains only in-frame clones and omits some. V and J calls and clone size follow that table, whereas D and trimming were derived from the DNA. The table shows over 400,000 clones, with approximately 85% occurring only once. This chain links TRBV10-2 with TRBJ2-1, with 9 bases fitting TRBD1. Sample: peripheral blood. The sequence was obtained from a human donor in a cohort sampled during active COVID-19. This CDR3 reads CASSSGQGTNEQFF. As DNA, the CDR3 is TGCGCCTCCTCGTCGGGACAGGGAACCAATGAGCAGTTCTTC.